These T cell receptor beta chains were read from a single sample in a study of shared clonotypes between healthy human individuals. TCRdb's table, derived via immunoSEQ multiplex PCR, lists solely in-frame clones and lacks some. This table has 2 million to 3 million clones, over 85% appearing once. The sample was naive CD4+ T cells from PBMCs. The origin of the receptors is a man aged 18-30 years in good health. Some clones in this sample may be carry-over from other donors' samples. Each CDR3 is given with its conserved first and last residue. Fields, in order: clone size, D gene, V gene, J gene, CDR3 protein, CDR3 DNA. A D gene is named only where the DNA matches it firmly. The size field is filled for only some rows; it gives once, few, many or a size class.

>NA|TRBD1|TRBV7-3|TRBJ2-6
CASRLTGAGANVLTF
TGTGCCAGCAGATTAACAGGGGCTGGGGCCAACGTCCTGACTTTC
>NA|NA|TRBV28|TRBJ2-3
CASSLGPGPDTQYF
TGTGCCAGCAGCCTCGGACCGGGCCCCGATACGCAGTATTTT
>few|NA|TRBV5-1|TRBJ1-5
CASSLMEGHQPQHF
TGCGCCAGCAGCTTGATGGAGGGACATCAGCCCCAGCATTTT
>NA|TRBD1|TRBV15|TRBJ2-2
CATSTWTGGGTGELFF
TGTGCCACCAGCACCTGGACAGGGGGGGGCACCGGGGAGCTGTTTTTT
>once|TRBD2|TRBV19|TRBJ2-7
CASTAGGSEQYF
TGTGCCAGTACGGCGGGAGGTTCCGAGCAGTACTTC
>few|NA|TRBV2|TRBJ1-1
CASQTGPSNTEAFF
TGTGCCAGTCAAACGGGACCCTCGAACACTGAAGCTTTCTTT
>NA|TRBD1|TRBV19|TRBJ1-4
CASTGQGIEKLFF
TGTGCCAGTACGGGACAGGGGATTGAAAAACTGTTTTTT
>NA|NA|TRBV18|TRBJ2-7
CATSGSLDYEQYF
TGTGCCACCAGTGGGTCCCTAGATTACGAGCAGTACTTC
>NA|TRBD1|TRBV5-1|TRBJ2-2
CASSFRQGRNTGELFF
TGCGCCAGCAGCTTTCGACAGGGAAGAAACACCGGGGAGCTGTTTTTT
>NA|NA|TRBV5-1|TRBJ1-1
CASSLFHGQKAFF
TGCGCCAGCAGCTTGTTCCATGGACAGAAAGCTTTCTTT
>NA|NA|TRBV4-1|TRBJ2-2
CASSGRDFTGELFF
TGCGCCAGCAGCGGACGGGACTTCACCGGGGAGCTGTTTTTT
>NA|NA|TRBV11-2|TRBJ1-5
CASSVGSNQPQHF
TGTGCCAGCAGCGTAGGGAGCAATCAGCCCCAGCATTTT
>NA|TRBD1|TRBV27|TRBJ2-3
CASSFRRRDRDTDTQYF
TGTGCCAGCAGTTTCCGCCGCCGGGACAGGGACACAGATACGCAGTATTTT
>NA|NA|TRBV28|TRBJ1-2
CASRAGGGSFGYTF
TGTGCCAGCAGGGCGGGGGGCGGCTCCTTTGGCTACACCTTC
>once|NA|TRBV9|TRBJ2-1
CASSVAGDITGEQFF
TGTGCCAGCAGCGTAGCTGGCGATATTACGGGTGAGCAGTTCTTC
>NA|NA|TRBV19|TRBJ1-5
CASSDRGNQPQHF
TGTGCCAGTAGCGATAGGGGCAATCAGCCCCAGCATTTT
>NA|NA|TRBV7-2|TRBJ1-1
CASSSTQGGNTEAFF
TGTGCCAGCAGCTCTACACAGGGCGGCAACACTGAAGCTTTCTTT
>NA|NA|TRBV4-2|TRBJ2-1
CASSQVGSTLYNEQFF
TGTGCCAGCAGCCAAGTGGGCTCTACCCTCTACAATGAGCAGTTCTTC
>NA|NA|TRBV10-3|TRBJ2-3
CAISADTTSTTQYF
TGTGCCATCAGTGCTGATACAACTTCTACGACGCAGTATTTT
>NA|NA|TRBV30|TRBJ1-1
CAWRVVTEAFF
TGTGCCTGGAGGGTAGTCACTGAAGCTTTCTTT
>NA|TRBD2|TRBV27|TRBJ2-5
CASSFIGSGARETQYF
TGTGCCAGCAGTTTTATCGGCAGCGGGGCTCGAGAGACCCAGTACTTC
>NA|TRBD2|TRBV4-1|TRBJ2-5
CASSQGTASGDLRETQYF
TGCGCCAGCAGCCAAGGGACCGCTAGCGGGGACTTACGGGAGACCCAGTACTTC
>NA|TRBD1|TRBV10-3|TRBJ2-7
CAISGPGQGALSYEQYF
TGTGCCATCAGTGGTCCGGGACAGGGGGCTCTGTCCTACGAGCAGTACTTC
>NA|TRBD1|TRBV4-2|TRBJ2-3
CASSQDLTGGTLTDTQYF
TGTGCCAGCAGCCAAGACCTGACAGGGGGCACGCTCACAGATACGCAGTATTTT
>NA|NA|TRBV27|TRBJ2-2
CASRLDIYTGELFF
TGTGCCAGCAGGCTGGACATCTACACCGGGGAGCTGTTTTTT
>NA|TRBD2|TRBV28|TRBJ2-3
CASSSTSSSLITGTDTQYF
TGTGCCAGCAGTTCGACTAGCTCCTCACTTATCACCGGCACAGATACGCAGTATTTT
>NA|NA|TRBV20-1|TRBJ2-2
CSPFNTGELFF
TGCAGTCCTTTTAATACCGGGGAGCTGTTTTTT
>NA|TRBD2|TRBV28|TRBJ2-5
CASTAGGGETQYF
TGTGCCAGCACCGCGGGGGGCGGGGAGACCCAGTACTTC
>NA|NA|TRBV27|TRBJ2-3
CASSLYGGGTDTQYF
TGTGCCAGCAGTTTATATGGAGGGGGTACAGATACGCAGTATTTT
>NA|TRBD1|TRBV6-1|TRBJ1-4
CASSPQGGNEKLFF
TGTGCCAGCAGTCCACAGGGGGGGAATGAAAAACTGTTTTTT
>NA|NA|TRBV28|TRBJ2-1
CASSRRVQGAFF
TGTGCCAGCAGCCGAAGGGTTCAGGGTGCGTTCTTC
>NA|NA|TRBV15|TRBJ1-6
CATSRPTRGLADNSPLHF
TGTGCCACCAGCAGACCGACGCGGGGGTTAGCGGATAATTCACCCCTCCACTTT
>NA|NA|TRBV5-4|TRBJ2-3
CASSLAGRGGSTDTQYF
TGTGCCAGCAGCTTGGCCGGACGTGGAGGTAGCACAGATACGCAGTATTTT
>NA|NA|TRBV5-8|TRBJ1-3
CASSLVRSLFSGNTIYF
TGTGCCAGCAGCTTGGTACGATCCCTATTCTCTGGAAACACCATATATTTT
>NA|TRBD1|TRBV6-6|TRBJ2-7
CASSYSGQPSYEQYF
TGTGCCAGCAGTTACTCGGGACAGCCCTCCTACGAGCAGTACTTC
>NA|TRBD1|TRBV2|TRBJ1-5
CASSPDRGLPNNQPQHF
TGTGCCAGCAGCCCGGACAGGGGGTTACCCAACAATCAGCCCCAGCATTTT